This entry lists 8 T cell receptor beta chains sequenced from one sample in a study of patients and donors after allogeneic stem cell transplantation. From the RT-PCR reads, TCRdb called clonotypes with MiXCR, one entry per CDR3 protein. The repertoire holds about 150,000 distinct CDR3 sequences, with approximately 35% as singletons. The sequencing input was blood, either unsorted or a sorted T cell fraction (not recorded which). These receptors came from a human donor who was either an allogeneic HSCT recipient or a stem cell or donor lymphocyte infusion donor (not recorded which). It is not recorded whose cells these are; they may come from a transplant donor.

J is TRBJ1-2 and V is TRBV28; the match to TRBD1 covers 7 bases. The CDR3 runs 13 residues. Trimming removed 6 bases from V and 5 bases from J; junction bases left unmatched: 6. Germline V gene data show CDR1 as MDHEN and CDR2 as SYDVKM. The CDR3 nucleotides read TGTGCCAGCAGGCCTGGGACAGCATATGGCTACACCTTC. It encodes CASRPGTAYGYTF.

The V and J genes are TRBV9 and TRBJ1-3, with no clear D. Trimming removed 2 bases at V and 0 bases at J, with 6 bases between. The CDR3 has 14 amino acids. Germline values: CDR1 SGDLS, CDR2 YYNGEE. CDR3 loop: CASSVLFSGNTIYF. The DNA for the CDR3 is TGTGCCAGCAGCGTCTTATTCTCTGGAAACACCATATATTTT.

In DNA form, the CDR3 reads TGCGCCAGCAGCCAAGATCTTTCAGTGACATTAGCGGCAACTAATGAAAAACTGTTTTTT. Translating gives CASSQDLSVTLAATNEKLFF. The chain is built from TRBV4-3 and TRBJ1-4; D not certain. The germline V gene encodes CDR1 LGHNA and CDR2 YSLEER. The CDR3 extends over 20 amino acids. V gave up 0 bases and J gave up 0 bases, with 20 bases separating them.

This clonotype showed up just a few times. This rearrangement joins TRBV5-1 to TRBJ1-6, with 10 bases matching TRBD1. The germline gives CDR1 SGHRS, CDR2 YFSETQ. The CDR3 is 17 amino acids. V shed 2 bases, J shed 7 bases, and the junction held 9 bases outside the gene matches. For the CDR3, the DNA is TGCGCCAGCAGCTTTACGGGACAGGGGAAGACGAATTCACCCCTCCACTTT. Translation gives CASSFTGQGKTNSPLHF.

V gene TRBV5-1 combines with J gene TRBJ2-2, with D hard to call. Germline loops: CDR1 SGHRS, CDR2 YFSETQ. V was shortened by 3 bases and J by 5 bases, with 5 bases between the two germline ends. The CDR3 length is 12 residues. CDR3 nucleotides: TGCGCCAGCAGCTCTAGAACCGGGGAGCTGTTTTTT. Encoded protein: CASSSRTGELFF.

V usage is TRBV20-1 and J usage is TRBJ2-2; no clear D gene. V was shortened by 6 bases and J by 7 bases, with 12 bases between the two germline ends. Germline V gives CDR1 DFQATT, CDR2 SNEGSKA (reference sequence). The CDR3 runs to 12 residues. The chain's CDR3 is CSATRVGGELFF. Here the CDR3 DNA reads TGCAGTGCCACCCGGGTGGGCGGGGAGCTGTTTTTT.

This chain links TRBV27 with TRBJ2-3; D may be TRBD1 or TRBD2 (7 bases each). Germline loops: CDR1 MNHEY, CDR2 SMNVEV (reference sequence). V lost 4 bases to trimming and J lost 2 bases, with 19 bases between them. The CDR3 runs to 17 residues. CDR3 DNA sequence: TGTGCCAGCAGTTCACTGCTCAGGGGGGGACTCACAGATACGCAGTATTTT. This codes for CASSSLLRGGLTDTQYF.

V is TRBV6-5 and J is TRBJ1-2; a weak D match, TRBD1 (6 bases). Germline V gene data show CDR1 as MNHEY and CDR2 as SVGAGI. Trimming pared 6 bases from V and 4 bases from J, leaving 18 bases between. This CDR3 spans 15 amino acids. The CDR3 nucleotides read TGTGCCAGCAGCCATACTCGGGCCAGGGGCTATGGCTACACCTTC. Translation gives CASSHTRARGYGYTF.